The subject of this entry is one T cell receptor beta chain. What it binds is unknown. This sample stems from a study of a mutant IDH1 vaccine in newly diagnosed glioma. Time point in this sample: baseline, week 1 (first vaccination visit). The treatment is: pre-vaccination baseline after standard-of-care therapy. TCRdb's copy holds only in-frame clones and misses some; the assay was immunoSEQ multiplex PCR. Of some 60,000 clones in the sample, more than 85% were seen once. The study, taken as a whole, reports: The authors found pseudoprogression apparently unrelated to changes in top peripheral T cell clonotypes.

The CDR3 extends over 20 amino acids. V gave up 5 bases and J gave up 3 bases, with 31 bases separating them. Looked up from germline, CDR1 is SGHTA and CDR2 is FQGTGA. The clonotype originates from a man aged 50 to 60 with glioma. Sequenced here: PBMCs, sampled from a glioma patient treated with radiotherapy, temozolomide or both. The rearrangement uses TRBV7-3 and TRBJ1-1; TRBD1 might be the D (5 bases). The CDR3 loop is CASSTRPPGRFTLRDTEAFF. Written as DNA, the CDR3 is TGTGCCAGCAGCACACGTCCCCCGGGACGCTTTACCCTAAGGGACACTGAAGCTTTCTTT.